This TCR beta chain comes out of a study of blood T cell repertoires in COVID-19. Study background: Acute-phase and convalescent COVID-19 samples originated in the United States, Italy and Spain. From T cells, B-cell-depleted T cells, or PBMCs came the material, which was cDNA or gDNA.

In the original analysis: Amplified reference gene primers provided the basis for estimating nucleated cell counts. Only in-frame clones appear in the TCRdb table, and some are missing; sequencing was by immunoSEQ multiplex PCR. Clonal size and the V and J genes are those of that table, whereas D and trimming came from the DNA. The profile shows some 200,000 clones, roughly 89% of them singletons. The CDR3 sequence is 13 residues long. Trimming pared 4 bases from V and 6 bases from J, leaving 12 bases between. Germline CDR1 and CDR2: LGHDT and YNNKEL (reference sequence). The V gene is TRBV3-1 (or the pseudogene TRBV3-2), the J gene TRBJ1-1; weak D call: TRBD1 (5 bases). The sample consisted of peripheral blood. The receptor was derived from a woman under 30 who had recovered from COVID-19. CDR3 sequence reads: CASSPKGLAEAFF. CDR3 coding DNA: TGTGCCAGCAGCCCTAAGGGGTTGGCTGAAGCTTTCTTT.